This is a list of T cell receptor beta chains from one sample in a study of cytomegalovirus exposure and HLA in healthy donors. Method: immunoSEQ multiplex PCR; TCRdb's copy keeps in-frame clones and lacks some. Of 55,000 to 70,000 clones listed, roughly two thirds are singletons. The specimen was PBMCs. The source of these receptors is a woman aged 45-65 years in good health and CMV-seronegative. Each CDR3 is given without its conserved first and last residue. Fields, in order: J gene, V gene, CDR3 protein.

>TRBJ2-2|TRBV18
ASSPTLSTSTNTGELF
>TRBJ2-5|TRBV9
ASSVGQGIRQETQY
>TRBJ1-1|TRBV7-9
ASSLIGVNTEAF
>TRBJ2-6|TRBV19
ASARGRGANVLT
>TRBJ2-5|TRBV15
ATRTGLATQETQY
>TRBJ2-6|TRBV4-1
ASSQEGQGGLWGANVLT
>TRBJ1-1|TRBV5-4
ASSREGDRATEAF
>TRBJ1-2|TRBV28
ASRPAFLRGNYGYT
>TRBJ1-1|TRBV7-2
ASTQGAEYSEAF
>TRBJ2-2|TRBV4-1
ASSQEGHATTGELF
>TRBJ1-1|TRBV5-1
ASSLGSGLGTEAF
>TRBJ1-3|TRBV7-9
ASSLRARGGALGNTIY
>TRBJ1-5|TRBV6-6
ASSYFGTGVVQPQH
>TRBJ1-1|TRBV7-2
ASSLDGRGTGAF
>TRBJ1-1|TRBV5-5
ASSLWTGTSEAF
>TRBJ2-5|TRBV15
ATSSDRDTETQY
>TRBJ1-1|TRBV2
ASSRQLMNTEAF
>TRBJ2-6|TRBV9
ASSSRRGANVLT
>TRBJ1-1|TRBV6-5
ASSYSGAEAF
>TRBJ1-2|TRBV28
ASSSGTGSNYGYT
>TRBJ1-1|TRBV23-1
ASSQSAGQGADTEAF
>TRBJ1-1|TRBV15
ATSRERGNTEAF
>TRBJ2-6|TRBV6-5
ASSYYLSGANVLT
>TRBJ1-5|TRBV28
ASSLGLHGDQPQH
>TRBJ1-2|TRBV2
ASSPGQGRGYT
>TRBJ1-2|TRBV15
ATSTLQGAIGYT
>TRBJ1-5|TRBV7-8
ASSLARGNQPQH
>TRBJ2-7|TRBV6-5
ASSYATTSGYEQY
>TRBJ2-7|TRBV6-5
ASSPGPWGEQY
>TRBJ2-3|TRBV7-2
ASSWRGDTQY
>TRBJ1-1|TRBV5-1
ASSPDRAATEAF
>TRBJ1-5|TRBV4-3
ASSRVRGEWPQH
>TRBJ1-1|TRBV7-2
ASSPTTGNTEAF
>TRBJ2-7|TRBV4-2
ASSRGGTYEQY
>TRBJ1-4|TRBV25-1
ASSELGRGNEKLF
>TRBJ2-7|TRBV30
AWSVRAGIRPFRKY
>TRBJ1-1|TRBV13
ASSLGAGDTEAF
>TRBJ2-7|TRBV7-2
ASSSSGPYEQY
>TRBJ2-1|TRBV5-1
ASSFRTSGYNEQF
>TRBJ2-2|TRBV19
ASSQPGERGPGELF